The TCR beta chain under discussion was sequenced for a study of cytomegalovirus exposure and HLA in healthy donors. V lost 3 bases and J lost 5; bases outside the gene matches: 21. CDR1 is SNHLY, CDR2 FYNNEI, per germline. The CDR3 covers 20 residues. Though probably carrying unrecorded immune exposures, donors were nominally healthy at sampling. The PCR had 60 Vbeta and 13 Jbeta primers. Produced via immunoSEQ multiplex PCR; TCRdb's table is partial and in-frame only. The sample gives over 100,000 clones, more than 60% of which show up once; 9% to 10% is in the top ten. General observations from the study: Exclusion as indistinguishable affected some V segments, including TRBV6-2 and TRBV6-3. Certain sequence variants were highly shared and formed a cluster, and this cluster was likely a sequencing artifact. TCR beta V segments were, for the most part, productive about 87% or about 30% of the time in an earlier analysis.

Comment on this clone: The antigen is not known.

J is TRBJ2-2 and V is TRBV2; the match to TRBD2 covers 7 bases. The sequence was collected from a man aged 40-49 years in good health and CMV-seropositive. The specimen sequenced was PBMCs. CDR3 bases: TGTGCCAGCAGTGATCCGGGGGGAAACCAGTGGGCCGGGGGAACCGGGGAGCTGTTTTTT. Translation: CASSDPGGNQWAGGTGELFF.